A single sample gave rise to the 15 T cell receptor beta chains below, sequenced in a study of shared clonotypes between healthy human individuals. The repertoire was sequenced with immunoSEQ multiplex PCR; TCRdb's copy has only in-frame clones and lacks some. Of 950,000 to 1,200,000 clones detected, around 77% appear once; the ten largest clones hold 0.89%. Material for sequencing was memory CD4+ T cells from PBMCs. Regarding subset: CD45RA-negative fraction. Receptor source: a man aged 18-30 years in good health. Some clones in this sample may be carry-over from other donors' samples.

The rearrangement joins TRBV28 to TRBJ2-2, with TRBD1 matching over 11 bases. Germline V gene lookup returns CDR1 MDHEN and CDR2 SYDVKM. The junction had 7 bases not matched to a gene; V was cut back by 4 bases and J by 6 bases. The CDR3 has 16 amino acids. The CDR3 DNA sequence: TGTGCCAGCAGTTCCGTTTCGGGACAGGGGGCCGGGGAGCTGTTTTTT. This encodes CASSSVSGQGAGELFF.

The rearrangement links TRBV28 to TRBJ2-1; D might be TRBD2 (6 bases). Germline values: CDR1 MDHEN, CDR2 SYDVKM. V shed 6 bases and J shed 10 bases, with 22 bases lying between them. The CDR3 is 15 amino acids. Written as DNA, the CDR3 is TGTGCCAGCAGCCCGAGGGGCCTAGCCGGAGGGGAGCAGTTCTTC. Protein sequence: CASSPRGLAGGEQFF.

The chain recombines TRBV25-1 with TRBJ1-4; D remains ambiguous. There are 14 residues in the CDR3. Germline assignment: CDR1 MGHDK and CDR2 SYGVNS. The germline V and J ends were trimmed by 4 bases and 0 bases, with 6 bases remaining between them. The CDR3 region has the DNA TGTGCCAGCAGTGGCAGGACAACTAATGAAAAACTGTTTTTT. This translates into CASSGRTTNEKLFF. The complete variable domain, with remaining parts taken from reference TRBV25-1 and TRBJ1-4, reads EADIYQTPRYLVIGTGKKITLECSQTMGHDKMYWYQQDPGMELHLIHYSYGVNSTEKGDLSSESTVSRIRTEHFPLTLESARPSHTSQYLCASSGRTTNEKLFFGSGTQLSVL.

This chain connects TRBV5-1 to TRBJ1-3; D not certain. There are 15 residues in the CDR3. The germline V gene has CDR1 SGHRS and CDR2 YFSETQ. V shed 3 bases and J shed 0 bases, with 10 bases lying between them. In DNA, the CDR3 is TGCGCCAGCAGCTCGGACGCATCCTCTGGAAACACCATATATTTT. It encodes CASSSDASSGNTIYF. The whole variable domain, remainder taken from reference TRBV5-1 and TRBJ1-3, is KAGVTQTPRYLIKTRGQQVTLSCSPISGHRSVSWYQQTPGQGLQFLFEYFSETQRNKGNFPGRFSGRQFSNSRSEMNVSTLELGDSALYLCASSSDASSGNTIYFGEGSWLTVV.

V gene TRBV7-3 combines with J gene TRBJ2-1; D is unresolved. V was pared by 6 bases and J by 1 base, with 10 bases between. The CDR3 contains 14 residues. Germline CDR1 SGHTA, CDR2 FQGTGA. This CDR3 is CASSLMGSYNEQFF. The CDR3 nucleotides are TGTGCCAGCAGTTTGATGGGTTCCTACAATGAGCAGTTCTTC.

This clone has just one count. The rearrangement uses TRBV5-1 and TRBJ1-4; tentative D call: TRBD1 (5 bases). This CDR3 spans 13 amino acids. Germline V gives CDR1 SGHRS, CDR2 YFSETQ. The ends were cut back, 1 base at V and 7 bases at J, with 8 bases in the middle. The CDR3 DNA reads TGCGCCAGCAGCTTGTTGGGGGGTGAAAAACTGTTTTTT. This codes for CASSLLGGEKLFF. The full variable domain, with the rest looked up from reference TRBV5-1 and TRBJ1-4, is KAGVTQTPRYLIKTRGQQVTLSCSPISGHRSVSWYQQTPGQGLQFLFEYFSETQRNKGNFPGRFSGRQFSNSRSEMNVSTLELGDSALYLCASSLLGGEKLFFGSGTQLSVL.

This clone was seen only once. The chain's CDR3 is CASKRGRISSPEAFF. The CDR3 bases are TGTGCCAGCAAAAGGGGACGGATCTCATCTCCGGAAGCTTTCTTT. V and J are TRBV2 and TRBJ1-1; D possibly corresponds to TRBD1 (5 bases). CDR1 is SNHLY, CDR2 FYNNEI, per germline. The CDR3 spans 15 residues. V was clipped by 7 bases and J by 8 bases, with 23 bases between them. The full variable domain, in which reference TRBV2 and TRBJ1-1 provide the parts outside the CDR3, is EPEVTQTPSHQVTQMGQEVILRCVPISNHLYFYWYRQILGQKVEFLVSFYNNEISEKSEIFDDQFSVERPDGSNFTLKIRSTKLEDSAMYFCASKRGRISSPEAFFGQGTRLTVV.

The chain uses TRBV4-3 and TRBJ2-7; D ambiguous. This CDR3 spans 14 amino acids. Germline V CDR1 and CDR2: LGHNA, YSLEER. Trimming removed 0 bases from V and 7 bases from J, with 13 bases in between. The CDR3 bases are TGCGCCAGCAGCCAAGATCATACGAGGTGGGAGCAGTACTTC. This translates into CASSQDHTRWEQYF.

Points on this clone: In the same sample, other DNA sequences code for this CDR3. The J gene is TRBJ2-1, the V gene TRBV9, with 7 bases lining up with TRBD2. This CDR3 has 15 amino acids. Trimming at V came to 0 bases and at J to 4 bases, leaving 4 bases not matched to a gene. Per the germline V gene, CDR1 is SGDLS and CDR2 is YYNGEE. CDR3 in amino acids: CASSVEVGRYNEQFF. In nucleotides, the CDR3 is TGTGCCAGCAGCGTAGAAGTCGGGAGGTACAATGAGCAGTTCTTC. The full variable domain, in which reference TRBV9 and TRBJ2-1 provide the parts outside the CDR3, is DSGVTQTPKHLITATGQRVTLRCSPRSGDLSVYWYQQSLDQGLQFLIQYYNGEERAKGNILERFSAQQFPDLHSELNLSSLELGDSALYFCASSVEVGRYNEQFFGPGTRLTVL.

The CDR3 region is CASSPTGKTYEQYF. The CDR3 DNA sequence: TGTGCCAGCTCACCGACCGGGAAAACCTACGAGCAGTACTTC. The chain recombines TRBV18 with TRBJ2-7; tentatively, D is TRBD2 (5 bases). The CDR3 contains 14 residues. The V and J ends lost 3 bases and 2 bases respectively, with 11 bases between them. CDR1 is KGHSH, CDR2 LQKENI, per germline.

This chain links TRBV7-3 with TRBJ2-1; 7 nucleotides align to TRBD2. This CDR3 is built from 16 residues. Germline V gene data show CDR1 as SGHTA and CDR2 as FQGTGA. Trimming cost V 2 bases and J 4 bases; bases outside gene matches: 8. The CDR3 coding sequence is TGTGCCAGCAGCTTACGGGGGGACTATGGATACAATGAGCAGTTCTTC. Translated: CASSLRGDYGYNEQFF.

Comments on this clone: The identical CDR3 is also encoded by other nucleotide sequences in the sample. V gene TRBV19 combines with J gene TRBJ2-7, with 11 nucleotides matching TRBD1. The CDR3 sequence is 14 residues long. V lost 3 bases, J lost 3 bases, and 1 base stayed unmatched. Looked up from germline, CDR1 is LNHDA and CDR2 is SQIVND (reference sequence). Here the CDR3 reads CASSIGTGGYEQYF. CDR3 in DNA: TGTGCCAGTAGTATCGGGACAGGGGGCTACGAGCAGTACTTC.

This clone was detected only once. The J gene is TRBJ2-3, the V gene TRBV28, with TRBD2 matching 7 bases. CDR3 length: 15 residues. In germline, CDR1 is MDHEN, CDR2 SYDVKM. The trim removed 3 bases at V and 1 base at J, leaving 4 bases unmatched. This CDR3 reads CASSLGGSGTDTQYF. As DNA, the CDR3 is TGTGCCAGCAGTTTGGGAGGGAGCGGCACAGATACGCAGTATTTT.

This rearrangement joins TRBV7-9 to TRBJ1-1; 7 nucleotides line up with TRBD1. Trimming removed 0 bases from V and 4 bases from J; junction bases left unmatched: 8. The germline V gene encodes CDR1 SEHNR and CDR2 FQNEAQ (reference sequence). The CDR3 consists of 16 residues. This CDR3 is CASSLASQAGGTEAFF. CDR3 DNA: TGTGCCAGCAGCTTAGCAAGTCAGGCAGGGGGCACTGAAGCTTTCTTT.

This clone was detected a few times. This rearrangement joins TRBV2 to TRBJ2-7, with 16 bases matching TRBD2. The CDR3 runs 15 residues. The germline gives CDR1 SNHLY, CDR2 FYNNEI. Losses at the gene ends were 8 bases for V and 2 bases for J; bases not matched to a gene: 3. The CDR3 region is CASGTSGRAPYEQYF. CDR3 in DNA: TGTGCCAGCGGGACTAGCGGGAGGGCCCCCTACGAGCAGTACTTC.